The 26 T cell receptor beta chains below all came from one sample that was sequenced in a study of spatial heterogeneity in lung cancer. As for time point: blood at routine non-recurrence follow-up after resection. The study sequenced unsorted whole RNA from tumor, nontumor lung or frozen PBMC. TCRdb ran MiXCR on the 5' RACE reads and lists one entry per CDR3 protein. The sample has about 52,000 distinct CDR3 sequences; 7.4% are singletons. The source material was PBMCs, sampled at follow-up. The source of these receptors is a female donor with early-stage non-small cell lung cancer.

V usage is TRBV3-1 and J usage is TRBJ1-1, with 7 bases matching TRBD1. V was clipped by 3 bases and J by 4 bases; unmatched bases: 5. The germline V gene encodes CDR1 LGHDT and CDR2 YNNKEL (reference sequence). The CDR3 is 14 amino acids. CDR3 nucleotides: TGTGCCAGCAGCCAGACAGGGAAGAGCACTGAAGCTTTCTTT. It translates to CASSQTGKSTEAFF.

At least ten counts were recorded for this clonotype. The CDR3 here is CASSLNSRGANRTQYF. The CDR3 DNA reads TGTGCCAGCAGCTTAAATAGTAGGGGGGCCAATAGGACGCAGTATTTT. This rearrangement joins TRBV7-3 to TRBJ2-3; tentatively, D is TRBD1 or TRBD2 (6 bases each). This CDR3 is 16 amino acids long. Germline CDR1 is SGHTA and CDR2 is FQGTGA. V was cut by 1 base and J by 9 bases, with 20 bases left in between. Full variable domain (rest looked up from reference TRBV7-3 and TRBJ2-3): GAGVSQTPSNKVTEKGKYVELRCDPISGHTALYWYRQSLGQGPEFLIYFQGTGAADDSGLPNDRFFAVRPEGSVSTLKIQRTERGDSAVYLCASSLNSRGANRTQYFGPGTRLTVL.

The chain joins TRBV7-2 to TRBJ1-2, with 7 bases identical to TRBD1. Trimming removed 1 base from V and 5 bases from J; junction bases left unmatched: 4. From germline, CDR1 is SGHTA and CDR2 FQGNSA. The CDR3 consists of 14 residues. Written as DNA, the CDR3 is TGTGCCAGCAGCTTAGACAGGGGCGGTTATGGCTACACCTTC. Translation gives CASSLDRGGYGYTF.

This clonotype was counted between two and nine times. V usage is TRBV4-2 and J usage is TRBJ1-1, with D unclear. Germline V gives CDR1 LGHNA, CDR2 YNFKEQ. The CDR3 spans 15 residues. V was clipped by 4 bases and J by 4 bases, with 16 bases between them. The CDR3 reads CASSPEDRYSTEAFF. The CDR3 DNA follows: TGTGCCAGCAGCCCCGAGGATAGGTACAGCACTGAAGCTTTCTTT.

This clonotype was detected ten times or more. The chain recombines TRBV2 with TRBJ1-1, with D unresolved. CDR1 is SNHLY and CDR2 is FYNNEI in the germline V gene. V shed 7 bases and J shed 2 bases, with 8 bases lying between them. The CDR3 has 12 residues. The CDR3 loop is CASTAENTEAFF. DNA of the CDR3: TGTGCCAGCACCGCAGAAAACACTGAAGCTTTCTTT.

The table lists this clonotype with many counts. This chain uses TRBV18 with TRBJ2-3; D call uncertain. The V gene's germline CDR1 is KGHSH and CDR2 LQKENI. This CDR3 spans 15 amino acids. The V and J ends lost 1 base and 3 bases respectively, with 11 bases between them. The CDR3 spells CASSPRVTNTDTQYF. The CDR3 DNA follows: TGTGCCAGCTCACCACGAGTCACGAATACAGATACGCAGTATTTT.

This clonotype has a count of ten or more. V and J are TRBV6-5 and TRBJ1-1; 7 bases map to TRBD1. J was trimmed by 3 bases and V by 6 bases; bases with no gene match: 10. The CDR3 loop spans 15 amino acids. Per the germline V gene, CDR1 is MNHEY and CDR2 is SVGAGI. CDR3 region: CASSRRRQGDTEAFF. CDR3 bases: TGTGCCAGCAGCCGCCGGAGGCAGGGGGACACTGAAGCTTTCTTT.

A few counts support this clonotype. The CDR3 loop reads CASSVSGGASETQYF. The CDR3 coding sequence is TGTGCCAGCAGCGTTAGCGGGGGGGCGAGCGAGACCCAGTACTTC. V usage is TRBV9 and J usage is TRBJ2-5, with TRBD2 identical over 11 bases. In germline, CDR1 is SGDLS, CDR2 YYNGEE. The CDR3 runs to 15 residues. Unmatched junction bases numbered 5, after V lost 2 bases and J lost 5 bases.

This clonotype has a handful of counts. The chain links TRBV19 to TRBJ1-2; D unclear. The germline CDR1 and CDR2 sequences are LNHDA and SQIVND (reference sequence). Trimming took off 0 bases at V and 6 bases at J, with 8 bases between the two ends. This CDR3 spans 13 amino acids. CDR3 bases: TGTGCCAGTAGTATAGATCGGTACGATGGCTACACCTTC. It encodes CASSIDRYDGYTF.

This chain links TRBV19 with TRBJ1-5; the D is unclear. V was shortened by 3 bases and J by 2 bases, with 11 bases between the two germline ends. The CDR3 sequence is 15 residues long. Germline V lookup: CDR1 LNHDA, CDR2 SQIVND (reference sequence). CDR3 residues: CASSMIRGGNQPQHF. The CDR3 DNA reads TGTGCCAGTAGTATGATTCGGGGAGGCAATCAGCCCCAGCATTTT.

The CDR3 bases are TGTGCCAGCAGCCGAACAGGGGGAGTGGGGAACACTGAAGCTTTCTTT. As protein: CASSRTGGVGNTEAFF. The chain links TRBV3-1 to TRBJ1-1, with 8 bases that match TRBD1. Germline CDR1 is LGHDT and CDR2 is YNNKEL (reference sequence). J lost 1 base, V lost 4 bases, and 8 bases had no gene match. The CDR3 has 16 amino acids.

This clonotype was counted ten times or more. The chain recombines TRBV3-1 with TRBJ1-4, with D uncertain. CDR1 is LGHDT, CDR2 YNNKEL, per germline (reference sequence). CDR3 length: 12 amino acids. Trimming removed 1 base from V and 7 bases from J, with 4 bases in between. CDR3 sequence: CASSQAREKLFF. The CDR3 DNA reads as TGTGCCAGCAGCCAAGCCCGTGAAAAACTGTTTTTT. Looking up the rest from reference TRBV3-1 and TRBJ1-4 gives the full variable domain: DTAVSQTPKYLVTQMGNDKSIKCEQNLGHDTMYWYKQDSKKFLKIMFSYNNKELIINETVPNRFSPKSPDKAHLNLHINSLELGDSAVYFCASSQAREKLFFGSGTQLSVL.

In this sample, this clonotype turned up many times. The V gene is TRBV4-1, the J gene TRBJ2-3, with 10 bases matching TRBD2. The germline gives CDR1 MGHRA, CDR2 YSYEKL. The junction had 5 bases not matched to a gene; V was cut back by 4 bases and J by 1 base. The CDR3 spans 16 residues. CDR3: CASSPAGTSGTDTQYF. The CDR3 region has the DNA TGCGCCAGCAGCCCTGCAGGGACTAGCGGCACAGATACGCAGTATTTT.

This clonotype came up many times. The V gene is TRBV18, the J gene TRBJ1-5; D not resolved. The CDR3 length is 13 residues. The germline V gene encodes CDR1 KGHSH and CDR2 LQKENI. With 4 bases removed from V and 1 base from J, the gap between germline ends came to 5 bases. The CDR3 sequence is CASSQGSNQPQHF. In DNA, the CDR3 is TGTGCCAGCTCACAAGGGAGCAATCAGCCCCAGCATTTT.

For the CDR3, the DNA is TGTGCCATCAGTGGGGACTCGGGCTGGAACCAGCCCCAGCATTTT. Amino acids: CAISGDSGWNQPQHF. The rearrangement links TRBV10-3 to TRBJ1-5, with D maybe TRBD1 (5 bases). The CDR3 loop spans 15 amino acids. V gave up 4 bases and J gave up 7 bases, with 17 bases separating them. In germline, CDR1 is ENHRY, CDR2 SYGVKD.

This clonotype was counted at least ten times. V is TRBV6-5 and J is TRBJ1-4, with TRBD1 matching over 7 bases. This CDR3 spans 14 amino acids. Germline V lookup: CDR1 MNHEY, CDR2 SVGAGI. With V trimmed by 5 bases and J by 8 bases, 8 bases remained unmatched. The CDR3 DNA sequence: TGTGCCAGCAGTCGTGACAGGGACCAAGAAAAACTGTTTTTT. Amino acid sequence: CASSRDRDQEKLFF.

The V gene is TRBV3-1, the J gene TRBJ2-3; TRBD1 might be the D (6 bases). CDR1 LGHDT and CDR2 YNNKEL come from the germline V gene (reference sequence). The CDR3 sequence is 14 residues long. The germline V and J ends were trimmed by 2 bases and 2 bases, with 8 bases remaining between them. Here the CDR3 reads CASSQRQATDTQYF. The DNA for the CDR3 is TGTGCCAGCAGCCAACGACAGGCCACAGATACGCAGTATTTT.

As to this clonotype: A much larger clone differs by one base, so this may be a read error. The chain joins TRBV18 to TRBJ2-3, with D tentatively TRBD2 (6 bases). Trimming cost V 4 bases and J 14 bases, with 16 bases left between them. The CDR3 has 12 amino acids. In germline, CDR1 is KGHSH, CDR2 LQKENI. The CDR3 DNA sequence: TGTGCCAGCTCACGAAGGGAGGCCCCCCCGTATTTT. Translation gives CASSRREAPPYF. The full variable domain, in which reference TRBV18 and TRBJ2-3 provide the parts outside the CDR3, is NAGVMQNPRHLVRRRGQEARLRCSPMKGHSHVYWYRQLPEEGLKFMVYLQKENIIDESGMPKERFSAEFPKEGPSILRIQQVVRGDSAAYFCASSRREAPPYFGPGTRLTVL.

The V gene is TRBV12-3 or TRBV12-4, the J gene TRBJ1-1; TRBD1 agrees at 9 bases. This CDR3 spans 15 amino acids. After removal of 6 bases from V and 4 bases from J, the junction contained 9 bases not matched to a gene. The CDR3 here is CASRGDRVQGTEAFF. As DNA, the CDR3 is TGTGCCAGCAGGGGGGACAGGGTACAAGGCACTGAAGCTTTCTTT.

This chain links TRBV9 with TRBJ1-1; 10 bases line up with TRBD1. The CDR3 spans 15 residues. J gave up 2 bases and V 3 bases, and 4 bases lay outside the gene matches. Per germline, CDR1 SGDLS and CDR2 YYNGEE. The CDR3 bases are TGTGCCAGCAGCGGGGACAGGGGAATTAACACTGAAGCTTTCTTT. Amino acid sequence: CASSGDRGINTEAFF. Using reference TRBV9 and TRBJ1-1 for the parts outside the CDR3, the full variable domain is DSGVTQTPKHLITATGQRVTLRCSPRSGDLSVYWYQQSLDQGLQFLIQYYNGEERAKGNILERFSAQQFPDLHSELNLSSLELGDSALYFCASSGDRGINTEAFFGQGTRLTVV.

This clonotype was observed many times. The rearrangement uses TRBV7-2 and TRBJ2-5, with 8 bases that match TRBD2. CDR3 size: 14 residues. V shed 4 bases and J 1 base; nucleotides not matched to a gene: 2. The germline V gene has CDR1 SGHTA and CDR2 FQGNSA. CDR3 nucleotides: TGTGCCAGCAGCTCGACTAGCGCCCAAGAGACCCAGTACTTC. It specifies CASSSTSAQETQYF. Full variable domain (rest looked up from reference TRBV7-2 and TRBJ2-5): GAGVSQSPSNKVTEKGKDVELRCDPISGHTALYWYRQSLGQGLEFLIYFQGNSAPDKSGLPSDRFSAERTGGSVSTLTIQRTQQEDSAVYLCASSSTSAQETQYFGPGTRLLVL.

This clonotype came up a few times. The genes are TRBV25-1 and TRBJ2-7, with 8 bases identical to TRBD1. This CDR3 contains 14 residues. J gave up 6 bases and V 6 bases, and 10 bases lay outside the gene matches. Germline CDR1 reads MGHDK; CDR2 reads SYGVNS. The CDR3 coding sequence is TGTGCCAGCAGGTCGGCACAGGGGGAGACCGAGCAGTACTTC. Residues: CASRSAQGETEQYF.

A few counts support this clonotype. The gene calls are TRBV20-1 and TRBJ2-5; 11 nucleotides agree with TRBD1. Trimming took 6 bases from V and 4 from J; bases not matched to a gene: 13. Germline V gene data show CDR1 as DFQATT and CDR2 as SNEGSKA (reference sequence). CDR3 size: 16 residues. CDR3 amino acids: CSARGRTGGFLETQYF. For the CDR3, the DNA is TGCAGTGCCAGGGGTCGGACAGGGGGCTTTTTAGAGACCCAGTACTTC.

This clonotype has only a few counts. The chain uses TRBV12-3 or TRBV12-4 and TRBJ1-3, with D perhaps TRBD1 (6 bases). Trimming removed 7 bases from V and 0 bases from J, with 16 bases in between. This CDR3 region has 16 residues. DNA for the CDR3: TGTGCCAGCACCTCCTGGGGGGGCTCCTCTGGAAACACCATATATTTT. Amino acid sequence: CASTSWGGSSGNTIYF.

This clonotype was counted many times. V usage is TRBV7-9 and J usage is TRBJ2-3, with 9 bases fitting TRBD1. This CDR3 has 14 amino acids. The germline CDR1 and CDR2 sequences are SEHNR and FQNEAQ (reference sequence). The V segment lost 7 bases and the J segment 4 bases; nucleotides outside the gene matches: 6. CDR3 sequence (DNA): TGTGCCAGCAACCAACAGGGGGCAGCAGATACGCAGTATTTT. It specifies CASNQQGAADTQYF.

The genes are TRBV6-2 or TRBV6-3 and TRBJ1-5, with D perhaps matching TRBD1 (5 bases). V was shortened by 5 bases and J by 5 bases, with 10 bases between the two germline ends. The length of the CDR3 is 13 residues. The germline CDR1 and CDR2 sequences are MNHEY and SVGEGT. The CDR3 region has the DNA TGTGCCAGCAGTCTGACAGCCTATCAGCCCCAGCATTTT. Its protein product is CASSLTAYQPQHF.